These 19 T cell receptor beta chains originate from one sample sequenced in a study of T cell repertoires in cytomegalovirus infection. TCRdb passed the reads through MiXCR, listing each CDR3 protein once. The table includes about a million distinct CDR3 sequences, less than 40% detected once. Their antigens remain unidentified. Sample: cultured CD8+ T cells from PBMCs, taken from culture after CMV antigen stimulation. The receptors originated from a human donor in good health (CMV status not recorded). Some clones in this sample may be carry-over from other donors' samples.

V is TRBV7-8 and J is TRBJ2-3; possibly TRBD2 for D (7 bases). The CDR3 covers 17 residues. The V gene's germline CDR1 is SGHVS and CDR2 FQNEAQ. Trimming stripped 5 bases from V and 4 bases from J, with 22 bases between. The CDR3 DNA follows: TGTGCCAGCAGCGCAACTAGAGGGGGGGGCCGGGCAGATACGCAGTATTTT. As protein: CASSATRGGGRADTQYF.

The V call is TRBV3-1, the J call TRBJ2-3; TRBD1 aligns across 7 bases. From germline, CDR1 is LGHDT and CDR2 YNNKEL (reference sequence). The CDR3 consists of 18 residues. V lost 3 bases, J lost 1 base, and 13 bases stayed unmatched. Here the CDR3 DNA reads TGTGCCAGCAGCCACTCCGGGACAGAATTCTTTCGCACAGATACGCAGTATTTT. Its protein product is CASSHSGTEFFRTDTQYF.

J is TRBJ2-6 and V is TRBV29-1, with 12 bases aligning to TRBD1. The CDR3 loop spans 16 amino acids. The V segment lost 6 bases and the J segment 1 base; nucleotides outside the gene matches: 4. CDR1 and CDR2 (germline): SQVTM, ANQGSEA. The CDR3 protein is CSVSGQGASGANVLTF. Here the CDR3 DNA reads TGCAGCGTCTCGGGACAGGGGGCTTCTGGGGCCAACGTCCTGACTTTC.

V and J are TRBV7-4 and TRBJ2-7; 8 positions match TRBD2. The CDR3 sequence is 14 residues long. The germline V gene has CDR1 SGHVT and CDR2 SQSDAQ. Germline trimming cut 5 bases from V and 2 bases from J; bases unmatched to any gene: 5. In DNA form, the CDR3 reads TGTGCCAGCAGCCCCGAGGGACTAGCCTACGAGCAGTACTTC. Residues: CASSPEGLAYEQYF.

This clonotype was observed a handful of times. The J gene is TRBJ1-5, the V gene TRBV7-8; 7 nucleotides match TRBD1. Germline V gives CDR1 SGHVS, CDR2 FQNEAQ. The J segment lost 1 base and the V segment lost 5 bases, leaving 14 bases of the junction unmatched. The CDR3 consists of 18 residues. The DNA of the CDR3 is TGTGCCAGCAGCCCGGCCGACGAGACAGGGTGGAGCAATCAGCCCCAGCATTTT. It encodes CASSPADETGWSNQPQHF.

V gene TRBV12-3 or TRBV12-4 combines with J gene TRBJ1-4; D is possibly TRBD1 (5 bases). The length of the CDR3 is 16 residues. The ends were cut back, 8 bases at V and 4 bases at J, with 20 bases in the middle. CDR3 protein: CASRPSGRQHNEKLFF. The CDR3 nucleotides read TGTGCCAGCCGTCCTTCTGGGAGACAGCATAATGAAAAACTGTTTTTT.

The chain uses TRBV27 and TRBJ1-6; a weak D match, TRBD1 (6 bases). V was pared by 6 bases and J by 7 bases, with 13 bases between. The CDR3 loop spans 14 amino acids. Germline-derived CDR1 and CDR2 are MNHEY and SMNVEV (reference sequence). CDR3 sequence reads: CASRIGQPNSPLHF. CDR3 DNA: TGTGCCAGCAGAATAGGACAGCCAAATTCACCCCTCCACTTT.

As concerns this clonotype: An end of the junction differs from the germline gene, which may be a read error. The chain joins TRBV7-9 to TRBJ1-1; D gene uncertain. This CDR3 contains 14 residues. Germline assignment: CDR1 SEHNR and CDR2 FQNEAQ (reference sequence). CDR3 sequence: CASSLALGHTEAFF. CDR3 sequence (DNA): TGTGCCAGCAGCCTAGCATTAGGCCACACTGAAGCTTTCTTT.

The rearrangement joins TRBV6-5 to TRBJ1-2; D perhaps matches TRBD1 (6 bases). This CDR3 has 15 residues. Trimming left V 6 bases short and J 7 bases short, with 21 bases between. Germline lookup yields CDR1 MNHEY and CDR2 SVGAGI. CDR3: CASSPKQGGGFGYTF. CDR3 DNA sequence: TGTGCCAGCAGCCCCAAACAGGGTGGAGGGTTTGGCTACACCTTC.

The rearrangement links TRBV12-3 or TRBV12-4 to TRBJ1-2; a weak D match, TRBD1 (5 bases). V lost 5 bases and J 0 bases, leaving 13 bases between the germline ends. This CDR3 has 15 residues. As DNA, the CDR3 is TGTGCCAGCAGTGGGGCGAACGTAGCTAACTATGGCTACACCTTC. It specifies CASSGANVANYGYTF.

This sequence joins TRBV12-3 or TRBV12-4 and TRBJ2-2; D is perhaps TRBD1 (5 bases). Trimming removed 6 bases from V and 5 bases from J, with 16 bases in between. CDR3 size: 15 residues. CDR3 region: CASRTDSYYTGELFF. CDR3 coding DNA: TGTGCCAGCAGAACTGACAGCTACTATACCGGGGAGCTGTTTTTT.

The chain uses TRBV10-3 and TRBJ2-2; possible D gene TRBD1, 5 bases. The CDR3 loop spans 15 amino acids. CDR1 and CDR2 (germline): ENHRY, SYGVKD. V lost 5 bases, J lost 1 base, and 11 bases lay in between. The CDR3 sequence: CAISQDRLNTGELFF. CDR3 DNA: TGTGCCATCAGTCAAGACAGACTGAACACCGGGGAGCTGTTTTTT.

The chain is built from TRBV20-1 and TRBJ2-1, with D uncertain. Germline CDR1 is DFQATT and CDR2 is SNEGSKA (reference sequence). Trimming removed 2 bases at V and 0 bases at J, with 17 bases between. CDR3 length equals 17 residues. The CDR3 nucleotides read TGCAGTGCTAGATTATCGACCCCTATGATCTCCTACAATGAGCAGTTCTTC. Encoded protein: CSARLSTPMISYNEQFF.

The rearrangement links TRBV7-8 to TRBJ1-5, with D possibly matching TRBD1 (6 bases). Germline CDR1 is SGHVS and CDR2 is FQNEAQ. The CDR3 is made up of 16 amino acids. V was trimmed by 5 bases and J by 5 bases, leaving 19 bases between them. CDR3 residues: CASSGPGHQLHQPQHF. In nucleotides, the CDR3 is TGTGCCAGCAGCGGCCCGGGACACCAACTTCATCAGCCCCAGCATTTT. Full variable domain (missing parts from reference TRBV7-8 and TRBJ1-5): GAGVSQSPRYKVAKRGQDVALRCDPISGHVSLFWYQQALGQGPEFLTYFQNEAQLDKSGLPSDRFFAERPEGSVSTLKIQRTQQEDSAVYLCASSGPGHQLHQPQHFGDGTRLSIL.

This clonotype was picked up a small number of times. CDR3 loop: CASSANPTGPEAFF. The CDR3 DNA reads TGTGCCAGTAGCGCCAACCCGACAGGGCCTGAAGCTTTCTTT. The chain uses TRBV19 and TRBJ1-1; 7 bases are a match to TRBD1. The junction had 10 bases not matched to a gene; V was cut back by 6 bases and J by 6 bases. This CDR3 spans 14 amino acids. Germline V lookup: CDR1 LNHDA, CDR2 SQIVND (reference sequence).

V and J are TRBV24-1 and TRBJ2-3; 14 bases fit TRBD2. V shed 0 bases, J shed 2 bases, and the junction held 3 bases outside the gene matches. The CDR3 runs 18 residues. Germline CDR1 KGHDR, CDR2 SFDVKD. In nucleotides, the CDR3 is TGTGCCACCAGTGATTTGGGACTAGCGGGGGGACCCACAGATACGCAGTATTTT. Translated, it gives CATSDLGLAGGPTDTQYF.

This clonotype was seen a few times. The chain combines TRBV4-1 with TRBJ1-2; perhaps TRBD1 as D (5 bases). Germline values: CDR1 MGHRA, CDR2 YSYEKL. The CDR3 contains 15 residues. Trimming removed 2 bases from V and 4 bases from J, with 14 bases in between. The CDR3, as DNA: TGCGCCAGCAGCCAAATCTTTGGGGCTGGCTATGGCTACACCTTC. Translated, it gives CASSQIFGAGYGYTF.

CDR3 protein: CASSPRQGHQNTEAFF. In DNA, the CDR3 is TGTGCCAGCAGTCCTCGACAGGGCCACCAGAACACTGAAGCTTTCTTT. The chain carries TRBV12-3 or TRBV12-4 and TRBJ1-1; 7 nucleotides line up with TRBD1. V gave up 5 bases and J gave up 1 base; unmatched junction bases: 10. This CDR3 has 16 residues.

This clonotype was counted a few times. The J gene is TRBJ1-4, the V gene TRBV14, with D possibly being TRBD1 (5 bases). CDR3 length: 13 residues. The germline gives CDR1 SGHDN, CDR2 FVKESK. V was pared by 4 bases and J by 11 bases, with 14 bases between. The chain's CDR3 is CASSPAGTGKLFF. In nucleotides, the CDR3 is TGTGCCAGCAGCCCAGCCGGGACGGGGAAACTGTTTTTT.